The present entry profiles one T cell receptor beta chain with its context. What it recognizes is unknown. CDR3 length: 15 residues. CDR1 is SGHTA, CDR2 FQGNSA, per germline. Trimming removed 2 bases from V and 7 bases from J; junction bases left unmatched: 7. This sample was taken from a study of cytomegalovirus exposure and HLA in healthy donors. Primers: 60 Vbeta forward and 13 Jbeta reverse. Measured with immunoSEQ multiplex PCR; TCRdb has only the in-frame clones, and not every one. Of about 160,000 clones listed, around 77% were seen once; the top ten hold more than 0.8%. Study-level points and caveats: Later findings reportedly placed an Asian-associated ancestry cluster below the approximately 650-donor mean for N-insertions.

The chain combines TRBV7-2 with TRBJ2-1, with 8 nucleotides matching TRBD2. The clonotype comes from a woman between 35 and 50 years old in good health and CMV-seronegative. Sequencing input: PBMCs. The CDR3 here is CASSLKTGGGNEQFF. CDR3 in DNA: TGTGCCAGCAGCTTAAAAACCGGCGGGGGGAATGAGCAGTTCTTC.